The present entry profiles one T cell receptor beta chain with its context. Its antigen remains unknown. This sample is part of a study of cytomegalovirus exposure and HLA in healthy donors. The CDR3 is made up of 13 amino acids. V was trimmed by 5 bases and J by 7 bases, leaving 12 bases between them. CDR1 is LNHDA, CDR2 SQIVND, per germline (reference sequence). The study's findings and limits: As a later analysis showed, a missense DCLRE1C variant was linked to trimming of TCR beta V- and J-genes.

It was with 60 Vbeta and 13 Jbeta primers that the PCR ran. Assay: immunoSEQ multiplex PCR; the TCRdb copy retains only in-frame clones and omits some. This table holds about 200,000 clones, approximately 88% found once. The chain employs TRBV19 and TRBJ2-1; maybe TRBD1 (5 bases). Sequencing input: PBMCs. This clonotype was obtained from a boy aged 2 to 10 in good health and CMV-seronegative. The CDR3 DNA follows: TGTGCCAGTAGTGCTGGGGCTAGTAATGAGCAGTTCTTC. The encoded protein is CASSAGASNEQFF.